This T cell receptor beta chain was captured in a study of blood T cell repertoires in COVID-19. This table comes from immunoSEQ multiplex PCR, and its TCRdb copy is limited to in-frame clones, with some not included. Of tens of thousands of clones in the sample, 80% to 90% are singletons; the top ten hold less than 9%. CDR3 size: 17 residues. Trimming took off 2 bases at V and 4 bases at J, with 17 bases between the two ends. The germline V gene has CDR1 MNHEY and CDR2 SVGEGT. The sample taken for sequencing was peripheral blood. The origin of this receptor is a man aged 45 to 65 with active COVID-19. The J gene is TRBJ2-2, the V gene TRBV6-2 or TRBV6-3; D possibly corresponds to TRBD2 (6 bases). The CDR3 region has the DNA TGTGCCAGCAGTTACCCCGCGACTAGGGTCCCCACCGGGGAGCTGTTTTTT. Its translation is CASSYPATRVPTGELFF.